The 18 T cell receptor beta chains presented below share a single source sample, sequenced in a study of CD8 T cells in ankylosing spondylitis. MiXCR, run by TCRdb on the 5' RACE reads, gives a single entry per CDR3 protein. The data show tens of thousands of distinct CDR3 sequences, with 3% to 4.5% seen just once and roughly 4% held by the top ten. The specimen was blood, either unsorted or a sorted T cell fraction (not recorded which). The receptors were gathered from a female donor with ankylosing spondylitis or in good health (not recorded which).

At least ten counts were recorded for this clonotype. J is TRBJ2-2 and V is TRBV9, with D uncertain. From germline, CDR1 is SGDLS and CDR2 YYNGEE. There are 13 residues in the CDR3. Trimming removed 2 bases at V and 7 bases at J, with 9 bases between. DNA for the CDR3: TGTGCCAGCAGCGTTGTGGGTGTCGGGGAGCTGTTTTTT. Translation: CASSVVGVGELFF.

This clonotype has at least ten counts. The chain carries TRBV9 and TRBJ1-6; TRBD1 aligns across 10 bases. Germline V gives CDR1 SGDLS, CDR2 YYNGEE. V shed 3 bases, J shed 10 bases, and the junction held 7 bases outside the gene matches. This CDR3 comprises 15 residues. The CDR3 sequence is CASSGSGTGASPLHF. The CDR3 DNA follows: TGTGCCAGCAGCGGCTCCGGGACAGGGGCATCACCCCTCCACTTT.

This clonotype was picked up many times. The chain has TRBV9 and TRBJ1-2; possible D gene TRBD1, 5 bases. This CDR3 is built from 15 residues. Germline CDR1 reads SGDLS; CDR2 reads YYNGEE. V lost 4 bases to trimming and J lost 2 bases, with 15 bases between them. CDR3 coding DNA: TGTGCCAGCAGCTCCCCCGGGGGAGTAAACTATGGCTACACCTTC. It specifies CASSSPGGVNYGYTF. Supplemented by reference TRBV9 and TRBJ1-2, the full variable domain reads DSGVTQTPKHLITATGQRVTLRCSPRSGDLSVYWYQQSLDQGLQFLIQYYNGEERAKGNILERFSAQQFPDLHSELNLSSLELGDSALYFCASSSPGGVNYGYTFGSGTRLTVV.

This clonotype was seen many times. This chain uses TRBV9 with TRBJ1-5, with D unclear. The CDR3 consists of 13 residues. The ends were cut back, 0 bases at V and 6 bases at J, with 7 bases in the middle. Germline V gene lookup returns CDR1 SGDLS and CDR2 YYNGEE. The CDR3 DNA is TGTGCCAGCAGCGTAGACCCAAGTCAGCCCCAGCATTTT. Its translation is CASSVDPSQPQHF.

This clonotype appeared many times. This rearrangement joins TRBV9 to TRBJ1-2, with 7 bases lining up with TRBD1. The CDR3 is made up of 13 amino acids. The V and J ends lost 4 bases and 8 bases, in that order; junction bases with no gene match: 8. Germline CDR1 is SGDLS and CDR2 is YYNGEE. Here the CDR3 DNA reads TGTGCCAGCAGCACCACAGGGGCTTACGGCTACACCTTC. It yields the protein CASSTTGAYGYTF.

Many counts were recorded for this clonotype. The chain links TRBV9 to TRBJ1-2; D not certain. The CDR3 sequence is 14 residues long. V lost 2 bases and J 8 bases, leaving 16 bases between the germline ends. Germline loops: CDR1 SGDLS, CDR2 YYNGEE. CDR3 protein: CASSVSDLLGGYTF. For the CDR3, the DNA is TGTGCCAGCAGCGTCTCAGACCTCCTTGGGGGCTACACCTTC.

This clonotype was observed at least ten times. The chain combines TRBV9 with TRBJ2-1; possibly TRBD2 for D (5 bases). Germline values: CDR1 SGDLS, CDR2 YYNGEE. Trimming took off 6 bases at V and 4 bases at J, with 14 bases between the two ends. CDR3 length: 14 residues. CDR3 protein: CASNPRGTYNEQFF. CDR3 in DNA: TGTGCCAGCAACCCCCGGGGAACTTACAATGAGCAGTTCTTC. The full variable domain, rest sourced from reference TRBV9 and TRBJ2-1, is DSGVTQTPKHLITATGQRVTLRCSPRSGDLSVYWYQQSLDQGLQFLIQYYNGEERAKGNILERFSAQQFPDLHSELNLSSLELGDSALYFCASNPRGTYNEQFFGPGTRLTVL.

This clonotype was detected many times. This chain connects TRBV9 to TRBJ2-7, with 9 bases aligning to TRBD1. Germline CDR1 and CDR2: SGDLS and YYNGEE. The CDR3 is 14 amino acids. The trim removed 4 bases at V and 2 bases at J, leaving 4 bases unmatched. The CDR3 region is CASSSGTGPYEQYF. CDR3 bases: TGTGCCAGCAGCTCAGGGACAGGGCCCTACGAGCAGTACTTC.

At least ten counts were recorded for this clonotype. The chain is built from TRBV9 and TRBJ2-5, with D maybe TRBD1 (6 bases). Deletions cut 2 bases from V and 4 bases from J, with 12 bases between. Germline V gene data show CDR1 as SGDLS and CDR2 as YYNGEE. The CDR3 covers 14 residues. CDR3 in DNA: TGTGCCAGCAGCGTGAGTCAGGGGTCAGAGACCCAGTACTTC. Translation gives CASSVSQGSETQYF. Based on the CDR3 plus reference TRBV9 and TRBJ2-5, the full variable domain is DSGVTQTPKHLITATGQRVTLRCSPRSGDLSVYWYQQSLDQGLQFLIQYYNGEERAKGNILERFSAQQFPDLHSELNLSSLELGDSALYFCASSVSQGSETQYFGPGTRLLVL.

This clonotype has a count of ten or more. The rearrangement links TRBV9 to TRBJ2-1, with D tentatively TRBD1 (6 bases). V shed 4 bases and J shed 6 bases, with 20 bases lying between them. Germline V gives CDR1 SGDLS, CDR2 YYNGEE. This CDR3 has 16 residues. CDR3 coding DNA: TGTGCCAGCAGCCCCATGGGGGCGACCTCCGGCAATGAGCAGTTCTTC. The encoded protein is CASSPMGATSGNEQFF.

This clonotype was seen many times. The chain recombines TRBV9 with TRBJ2-3, with 11 nucleotides matching TRBD2. The CDR3 runs 15 residues. Losses at the gene ends were 4 bases for V and 3 bases for J; bases not matched to a gene: 4. Looked up from germline, CDR1 is SGDLS and CDR2 is YYNGEE. The chain's CDR3 is CASSPLAGGTDTQYF. CDR3 sequence (DNA): TGTGCCAGCAGCCCATTAGCGGGGGGGACAGATACGCAGTATTTT.

V gene TRBV9 combines with J gene TRBJ2-7; D unclear. CDR1 is SGDLS, CDR2 YYNGEE, per germline. Trimming took 4 bases from V and 0 from J, leaving 8 bases between them. The CDR3 contains 13 residues. The CDR3 DNA follows: TGTGCCAGCAGCCGTGACTTCTCCTACGAGCAGTACTTC. It is translated as CASSRDFSYEQYF.

This clonotype was seen ten or more times. V is TRBV9 and J is TRBJ2-1, with TRBD1 identical over 8 bases. V trimming: 3 bases; J trimming: 3 bases; junction bases outside the gene matches: 11. Germline V gene lookup returns CDR1 SGDLS and CDR2 YYNGEE. This CDR3 has 17 residues. The CDR3 bases are TGTGCCAGCAGCGCGGGGACAGGACCCACCAACTACAATGAGCAGTTCTTC. Translated, it gives CASSAGTGPTNYNEQFF.

This clonotype has at least ten counts. CDR3 DNA sequence: TGTGCCAGCACTCGGACAGCCATGAACTATGGCTACACCTTC. It codes for CASTRTAMNYGYTF. The rearrangement links TRBV9 to TRBJ1-2; possibly TRBD1 for D (6 bases). CDR1 is SGDLS, CDR2 YYNGEE, per germline. The CDR3 consists of 14 residues. The V end lost 6 bases, the J end lost 2 bases, and 14 bases lay between the germline ends.

There are many counts of this clonotype. In nucleotides, the CDR3 is TGTGCCAGCAGCGTAGGGGCCGGGGGGCGATCGGCAGATACGCAGTATTTT. Amino acid sequence: CASSVGAGGRSADTQYF. This chain connects TRBV9 to TRBJ2-3; a weak D match, TRBD2 (7 bases). Germline CDR1 reads SGDLS; CDR2 reads YYNGEE. V was cut by 0 bases and J by 4 bases, with 18 bases left in between. The CDR3 has 17 residues.

Ten or more counts support this clonotype. CDR3 in amino acids: CASSVSGTTGELFF. CDR3 DNA sequence: TGTGCCAGCAGCGTCTCAGGGACCACCGGGGAGCTGTTTTTT. This rearrangement joins TRBV9 to TRBJ2-2; D is perhaps TRBD1 or TRBD2 (5 bases each). Trimming took 2 bases from V and 4 from J, leaving 9 bases between them. CDR3 length equals 14 residues. Germline assignment: CDR1 SGDLS and CDR2 YYNGEE. Using reference TRBV9 and TRBJ2-2 for the parts outside the CDR3, the full variable domain is DSGVTQTPKHLITATGQRVTLRCSPRSGDLSVYWYQQSLDQGLQFLIQYYNGEERAKGNILERFSAQQFPDLHSELNLSSLELGDSALYFCASSVSGTTGELFFGEGSRLTVL.

The table lists this clonotype with many counts. The chain is built from TRBV9 and TRBJ1-1; the match to TRBD1 covers 7 bases. Germline lookup yields CDR1 SGDLS and CDR2 YYNGEE. With V trimmed by 4 bases and J by 1 base, 10 bases remained unmatched. This CDR3 is built from 16 residues. DNA of the CDR3: TGTGCCAGCAGCCCCCGGGAAGGGGGCACGAACACTGAAGCTTTCTTT. It yields the protein CASSPREGGTNTEAFF.

The table lists this clonotype with many counts. The gene calls are TRBV9 and TRBJ2-3; the D gene is possibly TRBD1 (6 bases). Per germline, CDR1 SGDLS and CDR2 YYNGEE. V was shortened by 3 bases and J by 2 bases, with 10 bases between the two germline ends. The CDR3 is 14 residues long. The CDR3 bases are TGTGCCAGCAGCGCCAGGGACAACACAGATACGCAGTATTTT. It yields the protein CASSARDNTDTQYF.